This TCR beta chain was recorded in a study of blood T cell repertoires in COVID-19. In the study overall: Samples came from the United States, Italy and Spain, spanning acute and convalescent COVID-19. The cDNA or gDNA used as material had been derived from T cells, B-cell-depleted T cells, or PBMCs.

Authors' methods: Amplification with reference gene primers provided the estimates of nucleated cell counts. Produced via immunoSEQ multiplex PCR; TCRdb's table is partial and in-frame only. That table supplies the V and J calls and clone size; D and trimming were determined from the DNA. The sample has more than 45,000 clones; roughly 91% are singletons. The CDR3 is 11 residues long. Germline V gene data show CDR1 as SQVTM and CDR2 as ANQGSEA. Trimming removed 6 bases from V and 7 bases from J; junction bases left unmatched: 3. Sequenced material: peripheral blood. The chain is built from TRBV29-1 and TRBJ2-3, with 8 bases aligning to TRBD1. The sequence came from a human donor in a cohort sampled during active COVID-19. The CDR3 DNA is TGCAGCGTAGACAGGGGAAATACGCAGTATTTT. It yields the protein CSVDRGNTQYF.